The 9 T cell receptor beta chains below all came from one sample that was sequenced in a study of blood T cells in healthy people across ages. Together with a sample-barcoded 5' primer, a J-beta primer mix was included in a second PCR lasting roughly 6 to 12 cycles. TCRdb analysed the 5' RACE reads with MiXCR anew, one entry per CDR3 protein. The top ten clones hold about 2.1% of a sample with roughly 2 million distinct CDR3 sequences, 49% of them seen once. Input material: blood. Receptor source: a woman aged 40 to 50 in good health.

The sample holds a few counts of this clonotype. DNA for the CDR3: TGTGCCAGCAGCTTAGGGGGGGGCTATCCTCCCGAAGATACGCAGTATTTT. Its protein is CASSLGGGYPPEDTQYF. The V gene is TRBV7-8, the J gene TRBJ2-3, with D perhaps TRBD2 (7 bases). The CDR3 contains 17 residues. Germline V gives CDR1 SGHVS, CDR2 FQNEAQ. V dropped 1 base and J dropped 5 bases, with 19 bases sitting between them. The complete variable domain, with remaining parts taken from reference TRBV7-8 and TRBJ2-3, reads GAGVSQSPRYKVAKRGQDVALRCDPISGHVSLFWYQQALGQGPEFLTYFQNEAQLDKSGLPSDRFFAERPEGSVSTLKIQRTQQEDSAVYLCASSLGGGYPPEDTQYFGPGTRLTVL.

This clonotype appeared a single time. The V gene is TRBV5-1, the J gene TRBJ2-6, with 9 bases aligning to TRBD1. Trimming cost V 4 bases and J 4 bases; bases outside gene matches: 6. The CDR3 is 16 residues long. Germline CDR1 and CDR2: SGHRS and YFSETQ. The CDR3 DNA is TGCGCCAGCAGCCTGACAGGGGGAGGAGGGGCCAACGTCCTGACTTTC. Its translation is CASSLTGGGGANVLTF.

Here the CDR3 reads CASSLATEGADTQYF. Here the CDR3 DNA reads TGTGCCAGCAGCTTAGCGACCGAGGGGGCCGATACGCAGTATTTT. V is TRBV7-9 and J is TRBJ2-3, with 7 bases that match TRBD1. V dropped 0 bases and J dropped 6; count of bases not matched to a gene: 6. The length of the CDR3 is 15 residues. Germline CDR1 is SEHNR and CDR2 is FQNEAQ (reference sequence).

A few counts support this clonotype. CDR3 sequence reads: CASSSGLAGSYIQYF. DNA for the CDR3: TGTGCCAGCAGCTCCGGACTAGCGGGGTCATACATTCAGTACTTC. V gene TRBV7-2 combines with J gene TRBJ2-4; 12 bases map to TRBD2. V was pared by 4 bases and J by 8 bases, with 6 bases of the junction left unmatched. The V gene's germline CDR1 is SGHTA and CDR2 FQGNSA. This CDR3 contains 15 residues.

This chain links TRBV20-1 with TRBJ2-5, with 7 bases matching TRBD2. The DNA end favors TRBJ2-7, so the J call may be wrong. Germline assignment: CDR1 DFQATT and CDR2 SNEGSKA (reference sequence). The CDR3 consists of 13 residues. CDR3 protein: CSAPSGEPYEQYF. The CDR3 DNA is TGCAGTGCTCCCAGCGGGGAACCCTACGAGCAGTACTTC.

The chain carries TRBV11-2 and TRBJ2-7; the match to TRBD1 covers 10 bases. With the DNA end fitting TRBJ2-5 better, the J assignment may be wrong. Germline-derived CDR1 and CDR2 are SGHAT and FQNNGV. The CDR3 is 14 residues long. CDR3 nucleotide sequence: TGTGCCAGCGGGGAGACAGGGGGCGCGAAGACCCAGTACTTC. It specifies CASGETGGAKTQYF.

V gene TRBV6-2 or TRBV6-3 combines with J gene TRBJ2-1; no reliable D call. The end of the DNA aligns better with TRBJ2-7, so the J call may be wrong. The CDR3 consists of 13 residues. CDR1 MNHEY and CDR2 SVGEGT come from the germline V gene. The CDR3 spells CASSSFSYNEQYF. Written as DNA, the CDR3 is TGTGCCAGCAGTTCTTTCTCCTACAATGAGCAGTACTTC.

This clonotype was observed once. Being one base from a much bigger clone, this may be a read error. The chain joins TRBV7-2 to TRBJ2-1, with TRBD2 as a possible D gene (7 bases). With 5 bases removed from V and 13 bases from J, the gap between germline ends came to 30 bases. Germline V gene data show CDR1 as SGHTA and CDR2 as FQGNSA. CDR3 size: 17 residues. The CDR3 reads CASSIIGAGTGRETQFF. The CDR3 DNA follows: TGTGCCAGCAGCATCATAGGGGCTGGAACAGGGAGGGAGACCCAGTTCTTC.

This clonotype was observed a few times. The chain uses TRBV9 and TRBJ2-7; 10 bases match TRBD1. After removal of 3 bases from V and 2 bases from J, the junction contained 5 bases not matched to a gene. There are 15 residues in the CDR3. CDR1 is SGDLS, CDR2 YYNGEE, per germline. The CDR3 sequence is CASSAGTGAAYEQYF. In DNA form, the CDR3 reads TGTGCCAGCAGCGCCGGGACAGGGGCGGCCTACGAGCAGTACTTC.